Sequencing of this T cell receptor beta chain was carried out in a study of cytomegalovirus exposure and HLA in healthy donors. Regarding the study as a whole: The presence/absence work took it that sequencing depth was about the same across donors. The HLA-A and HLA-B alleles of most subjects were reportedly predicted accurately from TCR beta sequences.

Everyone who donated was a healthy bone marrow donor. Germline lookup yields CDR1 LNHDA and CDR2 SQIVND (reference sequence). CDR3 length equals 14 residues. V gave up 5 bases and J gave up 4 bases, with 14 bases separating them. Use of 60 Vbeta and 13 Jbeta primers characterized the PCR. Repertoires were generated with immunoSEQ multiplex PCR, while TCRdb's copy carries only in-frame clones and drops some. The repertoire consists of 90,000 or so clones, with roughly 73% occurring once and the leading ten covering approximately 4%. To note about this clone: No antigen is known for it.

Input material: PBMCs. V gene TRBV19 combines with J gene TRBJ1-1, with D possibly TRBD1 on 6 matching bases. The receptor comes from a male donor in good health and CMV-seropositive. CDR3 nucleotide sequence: TGTGCCAGTAGTGTATTACAGGGTTTCACTGAAGCTTTCTTT. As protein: CASSVLQGFTEAFF.